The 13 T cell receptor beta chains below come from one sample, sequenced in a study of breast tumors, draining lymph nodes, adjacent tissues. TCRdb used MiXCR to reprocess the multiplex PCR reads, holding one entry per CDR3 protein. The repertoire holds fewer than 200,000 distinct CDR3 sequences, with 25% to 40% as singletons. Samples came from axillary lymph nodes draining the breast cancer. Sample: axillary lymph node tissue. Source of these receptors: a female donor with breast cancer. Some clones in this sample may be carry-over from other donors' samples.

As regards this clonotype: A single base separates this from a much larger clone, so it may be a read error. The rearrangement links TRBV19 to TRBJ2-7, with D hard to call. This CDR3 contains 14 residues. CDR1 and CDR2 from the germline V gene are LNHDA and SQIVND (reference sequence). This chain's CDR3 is CASSVDPASYEQYF. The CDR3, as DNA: TGTGCCAGTAGTGTAGATCCAGCTTCCTACGAGCAGTACTTC.

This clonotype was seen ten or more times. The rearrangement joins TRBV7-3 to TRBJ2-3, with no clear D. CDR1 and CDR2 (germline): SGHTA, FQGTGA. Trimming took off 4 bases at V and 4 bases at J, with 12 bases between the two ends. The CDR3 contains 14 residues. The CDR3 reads CASSSPGEADTQYF. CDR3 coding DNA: TGTGCCAGCAGCTCACCGGGTGAGGCAGATACGCAGTATTTT.

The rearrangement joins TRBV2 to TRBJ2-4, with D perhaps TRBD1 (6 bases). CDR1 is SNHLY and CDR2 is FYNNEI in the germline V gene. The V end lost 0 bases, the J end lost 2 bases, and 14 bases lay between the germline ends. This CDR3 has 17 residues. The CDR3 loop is CASSEALGWGPKNIQYF. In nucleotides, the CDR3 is TGTGCCAGCAGTGAAGCGCTAGGGTGGGGGCCCAAAAACATTCAGTACTTC.

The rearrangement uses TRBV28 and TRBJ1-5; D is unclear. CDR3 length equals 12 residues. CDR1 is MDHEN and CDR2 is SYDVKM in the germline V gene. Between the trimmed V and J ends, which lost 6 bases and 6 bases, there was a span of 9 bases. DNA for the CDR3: TGTGCCAGCAGCCCTTGGAGTCAGCCCCAGCATTTT. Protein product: CASSPWSQPQHF.

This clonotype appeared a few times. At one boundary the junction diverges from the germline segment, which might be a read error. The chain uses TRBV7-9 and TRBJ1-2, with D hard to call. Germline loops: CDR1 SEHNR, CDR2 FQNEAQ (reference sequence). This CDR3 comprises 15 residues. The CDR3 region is CASSSQLTPSKGYPF. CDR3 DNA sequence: TGTGCCAGCAGCTCTCAATTGACGCCTTCAAAAGGCTACCCCTTC.

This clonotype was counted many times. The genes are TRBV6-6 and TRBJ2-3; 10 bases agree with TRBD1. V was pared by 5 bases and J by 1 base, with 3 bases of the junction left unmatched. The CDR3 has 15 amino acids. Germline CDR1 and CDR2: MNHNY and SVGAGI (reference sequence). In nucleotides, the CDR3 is TGTGCCAGCAGTGCCGGGACAGGGGGCACAGATACGCAGTATTTT. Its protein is CASSAGTGGTDTQYF.

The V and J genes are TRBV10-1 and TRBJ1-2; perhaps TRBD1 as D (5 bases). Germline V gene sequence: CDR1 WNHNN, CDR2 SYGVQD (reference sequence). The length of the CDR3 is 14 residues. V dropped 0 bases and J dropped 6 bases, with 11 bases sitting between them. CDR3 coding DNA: TGCGCCAGCAGTGAGTCTGGGGGTTTGCATGGCTACACCTTC. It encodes CASSESGGLHGYTF.

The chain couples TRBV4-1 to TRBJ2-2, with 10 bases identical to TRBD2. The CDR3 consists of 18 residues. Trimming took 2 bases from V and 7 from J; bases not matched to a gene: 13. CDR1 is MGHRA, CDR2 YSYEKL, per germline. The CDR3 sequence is CASSQIAGAGGQVGELFF. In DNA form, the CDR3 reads TGCGCCAGCAGCCAAATAGCGGGAGCGGGGGGGCAGGTCGGGGAGCTGTTTTTT.

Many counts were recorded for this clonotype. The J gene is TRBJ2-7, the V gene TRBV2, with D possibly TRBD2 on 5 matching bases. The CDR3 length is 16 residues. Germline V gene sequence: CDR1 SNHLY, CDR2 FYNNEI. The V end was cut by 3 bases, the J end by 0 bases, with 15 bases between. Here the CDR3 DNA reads TGTGCCAGCAGTGATTACTTGCGGGTAGGCTCCTACGAGCAGTACTTC. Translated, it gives CASSDYLRVGSYEQYF. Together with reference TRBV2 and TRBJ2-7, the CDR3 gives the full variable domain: EPEVTQTPSHQVTQMGQEVILRCVPISNHLYFYWYRQILGQKVEFLVSFYNNEISEKSEIFDDQFSVERPDGSNFTLKIRSTKLEDSAMYFCASSDYLRVGSYEQYFGPGTRLTVT.

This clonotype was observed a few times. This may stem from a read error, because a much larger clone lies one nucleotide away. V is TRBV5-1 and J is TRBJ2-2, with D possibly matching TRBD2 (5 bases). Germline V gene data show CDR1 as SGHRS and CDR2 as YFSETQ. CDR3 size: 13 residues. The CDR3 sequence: CASSFMNTGEPFF. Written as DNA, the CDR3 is TGCGCCAGCAGCTTTATGAACACCGGGGAGCCGTTTTTT.

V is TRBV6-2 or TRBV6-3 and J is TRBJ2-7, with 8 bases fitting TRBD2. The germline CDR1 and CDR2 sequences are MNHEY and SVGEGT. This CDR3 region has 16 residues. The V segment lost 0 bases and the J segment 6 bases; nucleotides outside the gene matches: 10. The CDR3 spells CASSYSRGSGVLEQYF. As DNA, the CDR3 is TGTGCCAGCAGTTACTCGAGAGGTAGCGGGGTCCTCGAGCAGTACTTC.

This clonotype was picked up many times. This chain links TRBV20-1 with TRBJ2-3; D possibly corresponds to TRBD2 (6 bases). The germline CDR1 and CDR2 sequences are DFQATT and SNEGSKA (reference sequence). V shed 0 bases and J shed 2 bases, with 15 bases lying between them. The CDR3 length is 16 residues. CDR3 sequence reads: CSARDLDSGHTDTQYF. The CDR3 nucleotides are TGCAGTGCTAGAGATCTCGATAGCGGCCACACAGATACGCAGTATTTT.

The CDR3 region is CASSLVGANSPLHF. The CDR3 DNA follows: TGTGCCAGCAGCTTAGTCGGAGCCAATTCACCCCTCCACTTT. The chain uses TRBV13 and TRBJ1-6; D remains unclear. There are 14 residues in the CDR3. Trimming removed 1 base at V and 7 bases at J, with 8 bases between. CDR1 and CDR2 from the germline V gene are PRHDT and FYEKMQ (reference sequence).